Each of the 23 T cell receptor beta chains below was sequenced from the same sample in a study of CD8+CD57+ T cells in acquired aplastic anemia. The template used for profiling TCR beta VDJ and CDR3 was genomic DNA. Via MiXCR, TCRdb re-called the reads, giving one row per CDR3 protein. The sample shows 150,000 to 200,000 distinct CDR3 sequences, under 70% of them seen only once. The source material was sorted CD4+, CD8+, or CD8+CD57+ T cells (not recorded which) from PBMCs. These receptors were collected from a human donor with severe aplastic anemia or a healthy control (not recorded which).

The chain recombines TRBV2 with TRBJ1-5; 7 nucleotides agree with TRBD1. V was clipped by 5 bases and J by 2 bases; unmatched bases: 3. The CDR3 is 14 residues long. Germline lookup yields CDR1 SNHLY and CDR2 FYNNEI. DNA of the CDR3: TGTGCCAGCAGTTTGACAGGGCGCAATCAGCCCCAGCATTTT. Translating it yields CASSLTGRNQPQHF.

This clonotype was seen a few times. V usage is TRBV7-9 and J usage is TRBJ2-2, with 9 bases fitting TRBD2. The CDR3 has 12 residues. Germline CDR1 is SEHNR and CDR2 is FQNEAQ (reference sequence). In DNA, the CDR3 is TGTGCAAGACTAGCGGACACCGGGGAGCTGTTTTTT. Encoded protein: CARLADTGELFF. Combining the CDR3 with reference TRBV7-9 and TRBJ2-2 gives the whole variable domain DTGVSQNPRHKITKRGQNVTFRCDPISEHNRLYWYRQTLGQGPEFLTYFQNEAQLEKSRLLSDRFSAERPKGSFSTLEIQRTEQGDSAMYLCARLADTGELFFGEGSRLTVL.

V and J are TRBV7-8 and TRBJ1-5; unclear D gene. V was shortened by 3 bases and J by 0 bases, with 9 bases between the two germline ends. The CDR3 totals 15 residues. CDR1 and CDR2 (germline): SGHVS, FQNEAQ. The CDR3 nucleotides are TGTGCCAGCAGCTTCTCAGGAGTTAGCAATCAGCCCCAGCATTTT. Its translation is CASSFSGVSNQPQHF.

The DNA of the CDR3 is TGCGCCAGCAGCTTAGGACAGAGAGACGAGCAGTACTTC. Protein sequence: CASSLGQRDEQYF. This rearrangement joins TRBV5-1 to TRBJ2-7, with a tentative D call TRBD1 (6 bases). Looked up from germline, CDR1 is SGHRS and CDR2 is YFSETQ. The CDR3 totals 13 residues. Trimming took 2 bases from V and 5 from J, leaving 11 bases between them.

The chain has TRBV20-1 and TRBJ2-7; TRBD2 matches 7 bases. CDR1 DFQATT and CDR2 SNEGSKA come from the germline V gene (reference sequence). This CDR3 region has 18 residues. Trimming removed 4 bases from V and 1 base from J; junction bases left unmatched: 19. The CDR3, as DNA: TGCAGTGCTACTCCCCCTTATTCAGGAATTAGCGGGTCCTACGAGCAGTACTTC. Translating it yields CSATPPYSGISGSYEQYF.

The chain links TRBV28 to TRBJ1-6, with unresolved D. The CDR3 runs to 14 residues. V lost 7 bases and J lost 8, with 15 bases in between. The V gene's germline CDR1 is MDHEN and CDR2 SYDVKM. For the CDR3, the DNA is TGTGCCAGCAATACTGAGGGTTGGCATTCACCCCTCCACTTT. This sequence encodes CASNTEGWHSPLHF.

The chain links TRBV7-8 to TRBJ2-7, with D possibly TRBD2 on 5 matching bases. The V and J ends lost 4 bases and 2 bases respectively, with 21 bases between them. This CDR3 contains 17 residues. Looked up from germline, CDR1 is SGHVS and CDR2 is FQNEAQ. The CDR3 is CASSSSAGTAATYEQYF. DNA for the CDR3: TGTGCCAGCAGCTCCTCGGCGGGTACCGCGGCCACCTACGAGCAGTACTTC.

This clonotype was recorded a few times. CDR3 in amino acids: CASSQGRWDTLTEAFF. CDR3 coding DNA: TGTGCCAGCAGCCAAGGTCGATGGGACACCCTCACTGAAGCTTTCTTT. The chain combines TRBV14 with TRBJ1-1, with D tentatively TRBD1 (6 bases). Trimming removed 1 base at V and 4 bases at J, with 16 bases between. The CDR3 covers 16 residues. Germline V gene data show CDR1 as SGHDN and CDR2 as FVKESK. The full variable domain, with the rest looked up from reference TRBV14 and TRBJ1-1, is EAGVTQFPSHSVIEKGQTVTLRCDPISGHDNLYWYRRVMGKEIKFLLHFVKESKQDESGMPNNRFLAERTGGTYSTLKVQPAELEDSGVYFCASSQGRWDTLTEAFFGQGTRLTVV.

In the case of this clonotype: Germline and junction disagree at one end, which may indicate a read error. This chain connects TRBV19 to TRBJ2-1; D is ambiguous. This CDR3 has 15 amino acids. Germline CDR1 reads LNHDA; CDR2 reads SQIVND (reference sequence). As DNA, the CDR3 is TGTGCCAGTAGTCTAGACTCGAGCTCCTACAATGAGCAGTTCTTC. It is translated as CASSLDSSSYNEQFF.

The chain uses TRBV25-1 and TRBJ2-7; D is perhaps TRBD1 (7 bases). This CDR3 contains 13 residues. Germline loops: CDR1 MGHDK, CDR2 SYGVNS. V was pared by 7 bases and J by 2 bases, with 12 bases between. The CDR3 protein is CASIGGGPYEQYF. The CDR3 DNA reads as TGTGCCAGCATCGGAGGGGGCCCCTACGAGCAGTACTTC.

The chain combines TRBV7-2 with TRBJ2-2; D may be TRBD1 (6 bases). Germline V lookup: CDR1 SGHTA, CDR2 FQGNSA. The CDR3 runs 15 residues. V lost 7 bases to trimming and J lost 7 bases, with 19 bases between them. The chain's CDR3 is CASILDPLGGGELFF. CDR3 DNA sequence: TGTGCCAGCATCCTAGACCCCTTAGGGGGCGGGGAGCTGTTTTTT.

This chain joins TRBV6-6 and TRBJ1-6; maybe TRBD1 (5 bases). Germline V lookup: CDR1 MNHNY, CDR2 SVGAGI (reference sequence). This CDR3 comprises 14 residues. Trimming cost V 6 bases and J 9 bases, with 15 bases left between them. This chain's CDR3 is CASSPGGVFSPLHF. For the CDR3, the DNA is TGTGCCAGCAGCCCCGGGGGTGTGTTTTCACCCCTCCACTTT.

V is TRBV9 and J is TRBJ2-1; 12 bases are a match to TRBD1. V shed 4 bases and J 10 bases; nucleotides not matched to a gene: 27. The V gene's germline CDR1 is SGDLS and CDR2 YYNGEE. CDR3 length equals 21 residues. In DNA, the CDR3 is TGTGCCAGCAGCCCCCGAGGGACAGGGGGCGCGTTGGGCGGCAGAGCGATCGAGCAGTTCTTC. It is translated as CASSPRGTGGALGGRAIEQFF.

The V and J genes are TRBV29-1 and TRBJ2-2; 8 bases are shared with TRBD1. This CDR3 has 13 residues. Trimming took 6 bases from V and 4 from J; bases not matched to a gene: 4. In germline, CDR1 is SQVTM, CDR2 ANQGSEA. CDR3 residues: CSVGGQATGELFF. CDR3 bases: TGCAGCGTCGGGGGACAGGCCACCGGGGAGCTGTTTTTT.

This clonotype was counted between two and nine times. The chain is built from TRBV20-1 and TRBJ2-7; 8 bases match TRBD1. The V segment lost 5 bases and the J segment 6 bases; nucleotides outside the gene matches: 6. The CDR3 has 12 residues. The germline CDR1 and CDR2 sequences are DFQATT and SNEGSKA (reference sequence). CDR3 loop: CSAWTGSAEQYF. For the CDR3, the DNA is TGCAGTGCTTGGACAGGGTCGGCCGAGCAGTACTTC.

In its sample, this clonotype was seen a few times. This chain links TRBV3-1 with TRBJ2-1, with D uncertain. Germline assignment: CDR1 LGHDT and CDR2 YNNKEL (reference sequence). V shed 5 bases and J shed 7 bases, with 6 bases lying between them. The CDR3 is 11 amino acids. CDR3 nucleotides: TGTGCCAGCAGCGCCCTGAATGAGCAGTTCTTC. Amino acid sequence: CASSALNEQFF.

This sequence joins TRBV9 and TRBJ1-5, with TRBD1 matching over 10 bases. V trimming: 3 bases; J trimming: 5 bases; junction bases outside the gene matches: 5. The CDR3 covers 15 residues. Germline CDR1 SGDLS, CDR2 YYNGEE. The CDR3 spells CASSGWTGGHQPQHF. CDR3 DNA: TGTGCCAGCAGCGGATGGACAGGGGGACATCAGCCCCAGCATTTT.

On this clonotype itself: Being one base from a much bigger clone, this may be a read error. The chain employs TRBV15 and TRBJ2-5; 8 bases match TRBD2. This CDR3 spans 14 amino acids. CDR1 is LNHNV and CDR2 is YYDKDF in the germline V gene (reference sequence). The CDR3 sequence: CATSRKGSGGTRYF. In DNA form, the CDR3 reads TGTGCCACCAGCCGAAAAGGGTCGGGGGGGACCCGGTACTTC.

The rearrangement links TRBV20-1 to TRBJ1-1; the D is unclear. Germline assignment: CDR1 DFQATT and CDR2 SNEGSKA (reference sequence). The V and J ends lost 6 bases and 5 bases respectively, with 7 bases between them. The CDR3 spans 10 residues. The CDR3 DNA reads TGCAGTGCCTTCGTAACTGAAGCTTTCTTT. This codes for CSAFVTEAFF.

The chain carries TRBV7-6 and TRBJ1-1; no firm D call. CDR1 and CDR2 (germline): SGHVS, FNYEAQ. V was cut by 5 bases and J by 6 bases, with 13 bases left in between. This CDR3 comprises 13 residues. Here the CDR3 DNA reads TGTGCCAGCAGCCCCCTGATTGGGTCTGAAGCTTTCTTT. Translated, it gives CASSPLIGSEAFF.

This clonotype was seen a few times. J is TRBJ1-6 and V is TRBV10-2; no clear D gene. Trimming removed 2 bases at V and 9 bases at J, with 8 bases between. The CDR3 spans 13 residues. Germline CDR1 WSHSY, CDR2 SAAADI. The CDR3 DNA reads TGCGCCAGCAGTGAGGATCTGGTTTCACCCCTCCACTTT. Amino acids: CASSEDLVSPLHF.

At least ten counts were recorded for this clonotype. This chain uses TRBV5-6 with TRBJ1-5; no firm D call. Germline V gene lookup returns CDR1 SGHDT and CDR2 YYEEEE. Trimming pared 0 bases from V and 6 bases from J, leaving 13 bases between. This CDR3 is 15 amino acids long. For the CDR3, the DNA is TGTGCCAGCAGCTTGGCCGGGGATCTCCCTCAGCCCCAGCATTTT. Protein product: CASSLAGDLPQPQHF.

The rearrangement links TRBV15 to TRBJ2-7; D may be TRBD2 (6 bases). V was pared by 3 bases and J by 0 bases, with 15 bases between. The germline V gene encodes CDR1 LNHNV and CDR2 YYDKDF (reference sequence). CDR3 length equals 16 residues. CDR3 sequence reads: CATSRERASDSYEQYF. The CDR3 DNA is TGTGCCACCAGCAGGGAACGGGCTAGCGACTCCTACGAGCAGTACTTC. The whole variable domain, remainder taken from reference TRBV15 and TRBJ2-7, is DAMVIQNPRYQVTQFGKPVTLSCSQTLNHNVMYWYQQKSSQAPKLLFHYYDKDFNNEADTPDNFQSRRPNTSFCFLDIRSPGLGDTAMYLCATSRERASDSYEQYFGPGTRLTVT.